Below, 13 T cell receptor beta chains from the same sample are listed, as sequenced in a study of shared clonotypes between healthy human individuals. Some clones are missing from TCRdb's copy, which holds only in-frame ones; the method was immunoSEQ multiplex PCR. The table records about 680,000 clones, roughly 73% of them present only once. The sequenced sample was memory CD4+ T cells sorted from blood. Subset denoted: CD45RA-negative fraction. The source of these receptors is a woman in her twenties or thirties in good health.

V usage is TRBV6-6 and J usage is TRBJ1-3; no clear D. Trimming removed 4 bases at V and 0 bases at J, with 10 bases between. CDR1 and CDR2 from the germline V gene are MNHNY and SVGAGI (reference sequence). The CDR3 has 15 residues. CDR3 nucleotides: TGTGCCAGCAGTTCACAGAGACACTCTGGAAACACCATATATTTT. This codes for CASSSQRHSGNTIYF.

Turning to this clone: The same CDR3 is also encoded by other DNA sequences in this sample. The genes are TRBV5-1 and TRBJ2-2, with D unclear. V dropped 0 bases and J dropped 0 bases, with 6 bases sitting between them. Germline CDR1 is SGHRS and CDR2 is YFSETQ. The CDR3 runs to 15 residues. CDR3 region: CASSLEITNTGELFF. CDR3 nucleotides: TGCGCCAGCAGCTTGGAAATCACGAACACCGGGGAGCTGTTTTTT.

This clone has more than one count but fewer than ten. The rearrangement uses TRBV11-1 and TRBJ2-1, with TRBD1 matching 11 bases. Per germline, CDR1 SGHAT and CDR2 FQDESV (reference sequence). The CDR3 length is 16 residues. V lost 6 bases to trimming and J lost 7 bases; unmatched junction nucleotides: 11. DNA for the CDR3: TGTGCCAGCAGACCACTAGGACAGGGGGCACAAAATGAGCAGTTCTTC. Translation: CASRPLGQGAQNEQFF.

The chain joins TRBV9 to TRBJ2-1; 11 bases align to TRBD2. The CDR3 is made up of 16 amino acids. Germline V gene data show CDR1 as SGDLS and CDR2 as YYNGEE. With V trimmed by 2 bases and J by 7 bases, 8 bases remained unmatched. CDR3 DNA sequence: TGTGCCAGCAGCGTTTTTAGCGGGAGGGCCGGGAATGAGCAGTTCTTC. This codes for CASSVFSGRAGNEQFF.

The gene calls are TRBV10-2 and TRBJ2-3; no firm D call. The V and J ends lost 7 bases and 3 bases respectively, with 8 bases between them. CDR3 length equals 12 residues. Germline loops: CDR1 WSHSY, CDR2 SAAADI. This chain's CDR3 is CASMAETDTQYF. The CDR3 nucleotides read TGCGCCAGCATGGCGGAGACAGATACGCAGTATTTT.

The chain carries TRBV6-1 and TRBJ1-4; D is possibly TRBD1 (5 bases). Germline CDR1 reads MNHNS; CDR2 reads SASEGT. V was trimmed by 6 bases and J by 7 bases, leaving 9 bases between them. The CDR3 contains 12 residues. CDR3 residues: CASRAGGEKLFF. DNA of the CDR3: TGTGCCAGCAGGGCCGGGGGTGAAAAACTGTTTTTT.

This sequence joins TRBV10-2 and TRBJ2-7; possible D gene TRBD2, 6 bases. The CDR3 totals 13 residues. Deletions cut 6 bases from V and 2 bases from J, with 11 bases between. Germline CDR1 WSHSY, CDR2 SAAADI. The CDR3 loop is CASSRDFPYEQYF. The CDR3 coding sequence is TGCGCCAGCAGCCGGGACTTCCCCTACGAGCAGTACTTC.

The chain has TRBV7-9 and TRBJ2-7; no definite D call. The CDR3 runs 14 residues. Trimming took off 0 bases at V and 7 bases at J, with 13 bases between the two ends. Germline V CDR1 and CDR2: SEHNR, FQNEAQ (reference sequence). The CDR3 loop is CASSLAFVGGEQYF. The DNA of the CDR3 is TGTGCCAGCAGCTTAGCGTTTGTGGGTGGGGAGCAGTACTTC.

Of note for this clone: Different DNA sequences within this sample yield the same CDR3. This rearrangement joins TRBV28 to TRBJ1-5; unclear D gene. V was pared by 5 bases and J by 0 bases, with 5 bases between. This CDR3 has 13 residues. Germline V lookup: CDR1 MDHEN, CDR2 SYDVKM. The CDR3 protein is CASSRDSNQPQHF. CDR3 DNA: TGTGCCAGCAGTCGAGATAGCAATCAGCCCCAGCATTTT.

J is TRBJ1-1 and V is TRBV18; D uncertain. The CDR3 has 11 amino acids. Per germline, CDR1 KGHSH and CDR2 LQKENI. V shed 4 bases and J shed 11 bases, with 11 bases lying between them. Written as DNA, the CDR3 is TGTGCCAGCTCACAGGAAAGGTGGGCTTTCTTT. This codes for CASSQERWAFF.

This rearrangement joins TRBV5-4 to TRBJ2-1; 7 bases are a match to TRBD2. CDR1 and CDR2 from the germline V gene are SGHNT and YYREEE (reference sequence). The V gene end was trimmed by 9 bases and the J gene end by 9 bases; junction bases not matched to a gene: 15. CDR3 size: 14 residues. The CDR3 DNA sequence: TGTGCCACCCTACCCGGCGGGAGAGCACGTGAGCAGTTCTTC. Protein product: CATLPGGRAREQFF.

This clone was observed a handful of times. The chain is built from TRBV7-2 and TRBJ1-2, with 7 nucleotides matching TRBD1. Unmatched junction bases numbered 11, after V lost 3 bases and J lost 4 bases. The CDR3 is made up of 16 amino acids. Per the germline V gene, CDR1 is SGHTA and CDR2 is FQGNSA. CDR3 sequence (DNA): TGTGCCAGCAGCTTCAAAGGCGGAGGGGGCGGCTATGGCTACACCTTC. Encoded protein: CASSFKGGGGGYGYTF.

The chain links TRBV6-1 to TRBJ1-2; D not resolved. Germline V CDR1 and CDR2: MNHNS, SASEGT. The V end was cut by 3 bases, the J end by 6 bases, with 14 bases between. The CDR3 extends over 14 amino acids. CDR3 region: CASSDSGVPDGYTF. Written as DNA, the CDR3 is TGTGCCAGCAGTGATTCCGGAGTCCCCGATGGCTACACCTTC.